One sample yielded the 5 T cell receptor beta chains listed below, sequenced in a study of shared clonotypes between healthy human individuals. The table came from immunoSEQ multiplex PCR; TCRdb's copy has only in-frame clones and leaves some out. The sample holds roughly 700,000 clones; roughly 91% are singletons and the top ten take about 33%. The specimen was memory CD8+ T cells from PBMCs. The subset is: CD45RO+ cells pooled with CCR7-negative TemRA cells. The receptor source for this set is a man younger than 30 in good health. Some clones in this sample may be carry-over from other donors' samples.

V gene TRBV28 combines with J gene TRBJ2-4, with a possible D match to TRBD2 (7 bases). V was shortened by 2 bases and J by 3 bases, with 14 bases between the two germline ends. The CDR3 is made up of 16 amino acids. CDR1 and CDR2 (germline): MDHEN, SYDVKM. The CDR3 DNA sequence: TGTGCCAGCAGTTTAGCGGGGGCGTTGGGCAAAAACATTCAGTACTTC. This sequence encodes CASSLAGALGKNIQYF.

The chain is built from TRBV7-6 and TRBJ2-2; the match to TRBD1 covers 7 bases. Trimming removed 5 bases from V and 3 bases from J; junction bases left unmatched: 15. Germline values: CDR1 SGHVS, CDR2 FNYEAQ. The CDR3 covers 18 residues. CDR3 residues: CASSLETEWDRHTGELFF. CDR3 nucleotide sequence: TGTGCCAGCAGCCTAGAAACTGAGTGGGACAGACACACCGGGGAGCTGTTTTTT.

The CDR3 coding sequence is TGCAGCGTACTCGGGACCATGGGCGAGCAGTTCTTC. Translation gives CSVLGTMGEQFF. The chain combines TRBV29-1 with TRBJ2-1; D is possibly TRBD1 or TRBD2 (5 bases each). This CDR3 has 12 amino acids. The germline CDR1 and CDR2 sequences are SQVTM and ANQGSEA. The germline V and J ends were trimmed by 6 bases and 10 bases, with 16 bases remaining between them.

The J gene is TRBJ2-3, the V gene TRBV18; TRBD2 might be the D (5 bases). With 5 bases removed from V and 2 bases from J, the gap between germline ends came to 11 bases. Germline V gene sequence: CDR1 KGHSH, CDR2 LQKENI. The CDR3 length is 14 residues. The CDR3 here is CASSTVLATDTQYF. CDR3 in DNA: TGTGCCAGCTCAACCGTCCTAGCCACAGATACGCAGTATTTT.

This clone was counted once. The chain joins TRBV27 to TRBJ2-3; 7 nucleotides match TRBD2. Unmatched junction bases numbered 2, after V lost 4 bases and J lost 4 bases. Germline loops: CDR1 MNHEY, CDR2 SMNVEV (reference sequence). The CDR3 runs to 13 residues. CDR3 in DNA: TGTGCCAGCAGTTGGGCGGGAGCAGATACGCAGTATTTT. Translated, it gives CASSWAGADTQYF.